The rows below give T cell receptor beta chains drawn from one sample of a study of T cell responses to AZD1222 COVID-19 vaccine. Repertoires were generated with immunoSEQ multiplex PCR, while TCRdb's copy carries only in-frame clones and drops some. The table includes some 180,000 clones, around 90% detected once. Sequencing used peripheral blood, obtained 28 days after the second AZD1222 dose. These receptors were obtained from an adult who received the AZD1222 COVID-19 vaccine. Each CDR3 is given with its conserved first and last residue. The order of the fields is clone size, D gene, V gene, CDR3 length, J gene, CDR3 DNA, CDR3 protein. D genes are given only for firm matches. Clone size is stated in some rows and not others, as once, few, many or a class when expanded.

NA	NA	TRBV11-2	14	TRBJ2-7	TGTGCCAGCAGCCTCGCGGGACCCCCCTACGAGCAGTACTTC	CASSLAGPPYEQYF
NA	NA	TRBV5-4	13	TRBJ2-5	TGTGCCAGCAGCTTGGATCCATCGGAGACCCAGTACTTC	CASSLDPSETQYF
NA	NA	TRBV2	13	TRBJ2-7	TGTGCCAGCAGTGCCGACACCCAGAGTGAGCAGTACTTC	CASSADTQSEQYF
NA	TRBD2	TRBV7-9	15	TRBJ2-5	TGTGCCAGCAGCTTAGCGGGACTAGCAGGGGAGACCCAGTACTTC	CASSLAGLAGETQYF
NA	NA	TRBV5-1	15	TRBJ1-2	TGCGCCAGCAGCTCTCCCGACAAGCCTAACTATGGCTACACCTTC	CASSSPDKPNYGYTF
NA	NA	TRBV27	14	TRBJ2-7	TGTGCCAGCAGGCCGACGGTGAGTTCCTACGAGCAGTACTTC	CASRPTVSSYEQYF
NA	NA	TRBV5-5	11	TRBJ1-5	TGTGCCAGCAGCTTGGGAGGTGACTGGCATTTT	CASSLGGDWHF
NA	NA	TRBV4-3	14	TRBJ1-4	TGCGCCAGCAGCCAAGAGGGTATGAATGAAAAACTGTTTTTT	CASSQEGMNEKLFF
NA	TRBD2	TRBV13	18	TRBJ2-3	TGTGCCAGCAGCTTAGCGTGGACTAGCGGGGGGGACACAGATACGCAGTATTTT	CASSLAWTSGGDTDTQYF
NA	NA	TRBV30	15	TRBJ1-1	TGTGCCTGGAGTGTAGGAGAGGGTGGGGACACTGAAGCTTTCTTT	CAWSVGEGGDTEAFF
NA	TRBD2	TRBV5-1	14	TRBJ2-3	TGCGCCAGCAAGTCAGCGGGGACGCGGGATACGCAGTATTTT	CASKSAGTRDTQYF
many	NA	TRBV15	13	TRBJ2-7	TGTGCCACCAGCAGAGACAGGGGGAGGGAGCAGTACTTC	CATSRDRGREQYF
NA	TRBD2	TRBV5-5	14	TRBJ2-5	TGTGCCAGCAGCTTGCGCGGGAGTGGGGAGACCCAGTACTTC	CASSLRGSGETQYF
NA	NA	TRBV29-1	13	TRBJ2-7	TGCAGCGGCCAGGGACAAGGATGGGACGAGCAGTACTTC	CSGQGQGWDEQYF
NA	TRBD1	TRBV27	15	TRBJ2-2	TGTGCCAGCAATCCGGGACAGGGTAACACCGGGGAGCTGTTTTTT	CASNPGQGNTGELFF
NA	NA	TRBV2	15	TRBJ2-7	TGTGCCAGCAGTGAGGCAGGGACCTACTCCTACGAGCAGTACTTC	CASSEAGTYSYEQYF
NA	NA	TRBV18	16	TRBJ1-1	TGTGCCAGCTCACCATCCCGGGGGGCTGGGTACACTGAAGCTTTCTTT	CASSPSRGAGYTEAFF
NA	NA	TRBV7-2	15	TRBJ1-4	TGTGCCAGCAGCTTAGCCCCCGGGCCCAATGAAAAACTGTTTTTT	CASSLAPGPNEKLFF
NA	TRBD1	TRBV7-3	16	TRBJ2-2	TGTGCCAGCAGCCCAGGGACAGGGGCCAACACCGGGGAGCTGTTTTTT	CASSPGTGANTGELFF
once	NA	TRBV19	11	TRBJ1-2	TGTGCCAGTAGTATGCTGGGTGGCTACACCTTC	CASSMLGGYTF
NA	TRBD1	TRBV6-5	13	TRBJ2-2	TGTGCCATAGGGGACAGGGGACCCCGGGAGCTGTTTTTT	CAIGDRGPRELFF
NA	NA	TRBV18	13	TRBJ2-5	TGTGCCAGCTCACCCAGGGTCCTGGAGACCCAGTACTTC	CASSPRVLETQYF
NA	NA	TRBV7-8	14	TRBJ2-5	TGTGCCAGCAGCTCCCCTGGGCGGCAAGAGACCCAGTACTTC	CASSSPGRQETQYF
NA	NA	TRBV7-9	16	TRBJ2-7	TGTGCCAGCAGCTTAGTCGGGGGCGCATTGGGAAACGAGCAGTACTTC	CASSLVGGALGNEQYF
NA	TRBD1	TRBV29-1	12	TRBJ1-1	TGCAGCGTCGCGGGACAGCACACTGAAGCTTTCTTT	CSVAGQHTEAFF
NA	NA	TRBV7-8	16	TRBJ1-5	TGTGCCAGCAGCTTGCTCAGGGACCTCCTCAATCAGCCCCAGCATTTT	CASSLLRDLLNQPQHF
NA	TRBD2	TRBV7-9	15	TRBJ2-5	TGTGCCAGCAGCCTGGGGACTAGCGGGAAAGAGACCCAGTACTTC	CASSLGTSGKETQYF
once	NA	TRBV7-9	13	TRBJ2-7	TGTGCCAGCAACTCAGGGTCTTCCTACGAGCAGTACTTC	CASNSGSSYEQYF
NA	NA	TRBV18	16	TRBJ1-1	TGTGCCAGCTCACCATACCCCGCGACTGTGAACACTGAAGCTTTCTTT	CASSPYPATVNTEAFF
NA	TRBD1	TRBV5-5	13	TRBJ1-1	TGTGCCAGCAGCTTTCAGGGGGACACTGAAGCTTTCTTT	CASSFQGDTEAFF
NA	TRBD1	TRBV5-1	17	TRBJ1-6	TGCGCCAGCAGCGCCAGGATGGACAGGGGGGGTAATTCACCCCTCCACTTT	CASSARMDRGGNSPLHF
NA	TRBD1	TRBV7-6	17	TRBJ1-1	TGTGCCAGCAGCCCACAAACGACAGGGGACATGAACACTGAAGCTTTCTTT	CASSPQTTGDMNTEAFF
NA	NA	TRBV6-5	15	TRBJ1-6	TGTGCCAGCAGCACCACAGGGTGGGAGAATTCACCCCTCCACTTT	CASSTTGWENSPLHF
NA	NA	TRBV15	13	TRBJ1-1	TGTGCCACCTTTGGCAGTTTGAACACTGAAGCTTTCTTT	CATFGSLNTEAFF
once	NA	TRBV9	15	TRBJ2-1	TGTGCCAGCAGCGTTAGTCAGAGCTCCTACAATGAGCAGTTCTTC	CASSVSQSSYNEQFF
NA	TRBD1	TRBV2	15	TRBJ2-7	TGTGCCAGCAGCGCTAAAGGGACAGGGGGCTACGAGCAGTACTTC	CASSAKGTGGYEQYF
NA	TRBD2	TRBV3-1/TRBV3-2	16	TRBJ2-1	TGTGCCAGCAGCCGAGGCAGCGGGGGCAAGGGCAATGAGCAGTTCTTC	CASSRGSGGKGNEQFF
NA	NA	TRBV9	15	TRBJ1-1	TGTGCCAGCAGCGTATCCTCGGAGGGATCCACTGAAGCTTTCTTT	CASSVSSEGSTEAFF
NA	NA	TRBV2	15	TRBJ1-4	TGTGCCAGCAGTGGCCGTGAGGGGCGAGGCGAAAAACTGTTTTTT	CASSGREGRGEKLFF
once	NA	TRBV30	14	TRBJ1-6	TGTGCCTGGAGCGCAGGGATGCATAATTCACCCCTCCACTTT	CAWSAGMHNSPLHF
NA	TRBD1	TRBV4-1	17	TRBJ1-1	TGCGCCAGCAGCCAAGATGGGACAGGGGGTGTCTACACTGAAGCTTTCTTT	CASSQDGTGGVYTEAFF
NA	NA	TRBV4-1	13	TRBJ2-1	TGCGCCAGCAGCCAAGAGATGCGCGGTGAGCAGTTCTTC	CASSQEMRGEQFF
once	TRBD2	TRBV24-1	15	TRBJ2-3	TGTGCCACCAGTAGGGCTAGCGGGGGCACAGATACGCAGTATTTT	CATSRASGGTDTQYF
NA	NA	TRBV6-6	16	TRBJ2-3	TGTGCCAGCAGTTACTGGGCTAGCCAATGGGAAGATACGCAGTATTTT	CASSYWASQWEDTQYF
NA	NA	TRBV20-1	11	TRBJ1-1	TGCAGTGCTAGAGGACCTGGGGTAGCTTTCTTT	CSARGPGVAFF
NA	NA	TRBV5-6	14	TRBJ1-5	TGTGCCAGCAGCCTACGGACAATCAATCAGCCCCAGCATTTT	CASSLRTINQPQHF
NA	NA	TRBV4-2	15	TRBJ1-4	TGTGCCAGCAGCCAAGAGAGGCAGGGTGTTGAAAAACTGTTTTTT	CASSQERQGVEKLFF
NA	NA	TRBV9	18	TRBJ2-1	TGTGCCAGCAGCGGGGGACATCCTCAGCTTCCCTCCTACAATGAGCAGTTCTTC	CASSGGHPQLPSYNEQFF
once	NA	TRBV10-3	13	TRBJ1-6	TGTGCCACCACGGGACAAATAAATTCACCCCTCCACTTT	CATTGQINSPLHF
NA	TRBD1	TRBV10-3	11	TRBJ1-2	TGTGCCATCAGTGGGACAGGCGGCTACACCTTC	CAISGTGGYTF
NA	NA	TRBV6-2/TRBV6-3	14	TRBJ1-5	TGTGCCAGCAGTTATCCCATCGGCAATCAGCCCCAGCATTTT	CASSYPIGNQPQHF
NA	TRBD2	TRBV10-3	14	TRBJ2-3	TGTGCCGCGGAAGCGGGGGGTAAAACAGATACGCAGTATTTT	CAAEAGGKTDTQYF
NA	NA	TRBV9	15	TRBJ1-4	TGTGCCAGCAGCCAAACAGGGAAACCCGCTGAAAAACTGTTTTTT	CASSQTGKPAEKLFF
NA	TRBD2	TRBV6-1	12	TRBJ2-1	TGTGCCAGCAGTGAAGCGCGGGGGTTGGCGTTCTTC	CASSEARGLAFF